This entry lists 30 T cell receptor delta chains sequenced from one sample in a study of γδ T cells in repeated Plasmodium falciparum infection. Vgamma9/Vdelta2+ and Vdelta2-negative gammadelta T cells were flow-sorted from PBMC for bulk sequencing. TCRdb ran CATT on the multiplex PCR reads. This sample carries under 65,000 delta-chain clones, around 1.7% of them seen once, and the ten largest clones take over 12%. The sequenced sample was gamma-delta T cells from blood. These receptors were taken from a pool of human donors (malaria-infected and uninfected, not separated).

Points on this clone: This sequence is one base from a far larger clone and is likely a read error. Additional DNA sequences in this sample encode the identical CDR3. The chain links TRDV1 to TRDJ1; maybe TRDD3 (6 bases). Germline V gene lookup returns CDR1 TSWWSYY and CDR2 QGS. The CDR3 is 19 amino acids. Here the CDR3 reads CALGDPGPPHPLCTDKLIF. CDR3 DNA sequence: TGCGCTCTTGGGGATCCGGGACCCCCACACCCCCTTTGCACCGATAAACTCATCTTT.

This clone was observed at least ten times. A far larger clone is a single base away, which makes a read error likely. The sample contains more than one DNA sequence encoding this CDR3. This chain links TRDV1 with TRDJ1, with 10 bases matching TRDD3. The J gene, not given by TCRdb, was assigned here from a germline match of the nucleotide sequence. Germline CDR1 TSWWSYY, CDR2 QGS. The CDR3 contains 21 residues. V lost 3 bases, J lost 0 bases, and 19 bases stayed unmatched. Written as DNA, the CDR3 is TGTGCTCTTGGGGAGCAATCCGGGTACTGGGGGATCTCCTCTGACACCGATAAACTCATCTTT. Translating gives CALGEQSGYWGISSDTDKLIF.

Many counts were recorded for this clone. TCRdb's listed protein matches a much larger clone and diverges from this DNA's translation at residue 9, likely through a read error; the protein shown comes from the DNA. V usage is TRDV1 and J usage is TRDJ1; D not resolved. V was cut by 0 bases and J by 7 bases, with 15 bases left in between. Germline CDR1 and CDR2: TSWWSYY and QGS. This CDR3 has 15 amino acids. The CDR3 bases are TGTGCTCTTGGGGAACTAGGAGGGGTACGCATTAAACTCATCTTT. It translates to CALGELGGVRIKLIF.

The table lists this clone with a few counts. TCRdb attributes to this sequence the protein of a much larger clone, which differs from the DNA translation at residue 7; a read error is likely, and the protein displayed is translated from the DNA. The V gene is TRDV2, the J gene TRDJ1; TRDD3 is a possible D gene (6 bases). Trimming removed 5 bases at V and 0 bases at J, with 21 bases between. The CDR3 has 17 residues. CDR1 and CDR2 from the germline V gene are GEAIGNYY and EKD. The CDR3 protein is CACAPFRGKSYTDKLIF. Written as DNA, the CDR3 is TGTGCCTGTGCCCCTTTCCGGGGGAAATCGTACACCGATAAACTCATCTTT.

On this clone: TCRdb's protein for this DNA is that of a much larger clone and differs from the translation at residue 16, likely a read error; the protein shown is the DNA translation. V and J are TRDV1 and TRDJ1; D is perhaps TRDD3 (6 bases). TCRdb gives no J gene; it was assigned here by matching the DNA to germline. CDR1 and CDR2 (germline): TSWWSYY, QGS. The V end lost 2 bases, the J end lost 3 bases, and 31 bases lay between the germline ends. CDR3 size: 21 residues. CDR3 in amino acids: CALGESFPNRWLGRYSDKLIF. CDR3 coding DNA: TGTGCTCTTGGGGAATCTTTTCCCAACCGGTGGCTGGGGAGATACTCCGATAAACTCATCTTT.

As regards this clone: A far larger clone lies a single base away; this is likely a read error. The same CDR3 is also encoded by other DNA sequences in this sample. This chain joins TRDV1 and TRDJ1; 8 bases fit TRDD3. Assignment of the J gene here rests on matching the DNA to germline, because TCRdb gives none. CDR3 size: 21 residues. Germline loops: CDR1 TSWWSYY, CDR2 QGS. This CDR3 is CALGVGFRPGGVLGGNDKLIF. The CDR3 DNA follows: TGCGCTCTTGGGGTAGGCTTCCGTCCCGGGGGAGTACTGGGGGGCAACGATAAACTCATCTTT.

To note about this clone: TCRdb's protein, taken from a much larger clone, differs from this DNA's translation at residue 23, likely owing to a read error; the protein displayed comes from the DNA. Other DNA sequences from this sample encode an identical CDR3 as well. The chain recombines TRDV1 with TRDJ1, with TRDD3 identical over 10 bases. The CDR3 spans 25 residues. The germline CDR1 and CDR2 sequences are TSWWSYY and QGS. CDR3 residues: CALGDSPTTEPQPRTGGLPTDKRIF. The CDR3 coding sequence is TGTGCTCTTGGGGACTCTCCTACAACGGAACCCCAACCCCGTACTGGGGGATTACCAACCGATAAACGCATCTTT.

This clone has a count of ten or more. This sequence is one base from a far larger clone and is likely a read error. Other DNA sequences of this sample code for an identical CDR3. The V gene is TRDV1, the J gene TRDJ1, with D unclear. Germline CDR1 and CDR2: TSWWSYY and QGS. There are 22 residues in the CDR3. Trimming removed 3 bases at V and 1 base at J, with 33 bases between. The CDR3 loop is CALGEPGPFCRTVAGCTDKLIF. The CDR3 DNA follows: TGTGCTCTTGGGGAGCCCGGTCCCTTTTGCCGTACGGTGGCCGGGTGCACCGATAAACTCATCTTT.

With respect to this clone: A far larger clone is one base from this, pointing to a likely read error. At the DNA level, this CDR3 is encoded by other sequences in the same sample as well. The V and J genes are TRDV3 and TRDJ1; 10 bases are shared with TRDD3. V lost 1 base, J lost 7 bases, and 30 bases stayed unmatched. The germline CDR1 and CDR2 sequences are TVYSNPD and GDNSRS (reference sequence). The CDR3 loop spans 21 amino acids. DNA for the CDR3: TGTGCCTTTATGGCCCTACGGTATACTGGGGGATCACCCTCACGAACCTCTAAACTCATCTTT. As protein: CAFMALRYTGGSPSRTSKLIF. Combining the CDR3 with reference TRDV3 and TRDJ1 gives the whole variable domain CDKVTQSSPDQTVASGSEVVLLCTYDTVYSNPDLFWYRIRPDYSFQFVFYGDNSRSEGADFTQGRFSVKHILTQKAFHLVISPVRTEDSATYYCAFMALRYTGGSPSRTSKLIFGKGTRVTVEP.

This clone was counted between two and nine times. The protein TCRdb lists belongs to a much larger clone and differs from this DNA's translation at residue 13, which points to a read error; the protein shown is made from the DNA. J is TRDJ1 and V is TRDV1, with D maybe TRDD2 (7 bases). The J gene, missing from TCRdb, was assigned here through DNA to germline matching. In germline, CDR1 is TSWWSYY, CDR2 QGS. V was pared by 4 bases and J by 2 bases, with 32 bases between. The CDR3 consists of 21 residues. The CDR3: CALGVGLPVDHWEVPTDKLIF. CDR3 coding DNA: TGTGCTCTTGGGGTTGGCCTTCCTGTGGATCACTGGGAGGTCCCGACCGATAAACTCATCTTT.

About this clone itself: This DNA's translation differs at residue 18 from TCRdb's protein, which comes from a much larger clone; a read error is likely, and the protein shown is translated from the DNA. The rearrangement joins TRDV2 to TRDJ1; 10 bases map to TRDD3. TCRdb lists no J gene, so it was determined here by aligning the DNA to germline. V lost 5 bases to trimming and J lost 3 bases; unmatched junction nucleotides: 32. Germline V gene sequence: CDR1 GEAIGNYY, CDR2 EKD. The CDR3 spans 23 residues. The CDR3 DNA sequence: TGTGCCTGTGGCAAACACTTCCTAATGAGGGGGATACGCTCCCGGGGTTGCGCCGATAAACTCATCTTT. This encodes CACGKHFLMRGIRSRGCADKLIF.

This clone has a count of ten or more. TCRdb assigns this DNA the protein of a much larger clone, which departs from its translation at residue 4; this likely reflects a read error, and the protein shown comes from translating the DNA. The genes are TRDV3 and TRDJ1; D is undetermined. This CDR3 contains 12 residues. Germline CDR1 is TVYSNPD and CDR2 is GDNSRS (reference sequence). Deletions cut 5 bases from V and 0 bases from J, with 10 bases between. CDR3 DNA sequence: TGTGCCCTTCGGGTGGACACCGATAAACTCATCTTT. This encodes CALRVDTDKLIF.

This clone was seen more than once but under ten times. The TCRdb protein, from a much larger clone, departs from this DNA's translation at residue 10, likely by read error; the protein shown derives from the DNA. In nucleotides, the CDR3 is TGTGCTCTTGGGGAAATCCAAGGGGTCCGGGGGACGTCCACCGATAAACTCATCTTT. Translating it yields CALGEIQGVRGTSTDKLIF. This chain uses TRDV1 with TRDJ1, with a possible D match to TRDD3 (6 bases). Here the J gene came from matching the DNA to germline, since TCRdb omits it. V lost 2 bases, J lost 1 base, and 23 bases lay in between. The CDR3 consists of 19 residues. Germline CDR1 TSWWSYY, CDR2 QGS.

This clone was detected a few times. This DNA's translation and the protein TCRdb lists, from a much larger clone, do not match at residue 17, likely due to a read error; the protein shown is translated from the DNA. The chain combines TRDV2 with TRDJ1, with 7 bases matching TRDD2. Germline CDR1 is GEAIGNYY and CDR2 is EKD. The CDR3 covers 19 residues. DNA of the CDR3: TGTGCCTGTGATAATCCCGCCTTCCTTGACTGCGGGTACACCGATAAACACATCTTT. It is translated as CACDNPAFLDCGYTDKHIF.

On this clone itself: The protein in TCRdb stems from a much larger clone and differs at residue 8 from this DNA's translation, likely a read error; here the protein is translated from the DNA. The chain recombines TRDV1 with TRDJ1, with 12 nucleotides matching TRDD3. Germline V gene data show CDR1 as TSWWSYY and CDR2 as QGS. This CDR3 contains 24 residues. Trimming removed 5 bases from V and 0 bases from J; junction bases left unmatched: 28. The DNA of the CDR3 is TGTGCTCTTGGGATCGGCCTTCTTACGTTCTGGTACTGGGGGATACCCTCGTACACCGATAAACTCATCTTT. As protein: CALGIGLLTFWYWGIPSYTDKLIF.

With respect to this clone: TCRdb's entry gives the protein of a much larger clone, which mismatches this DNA's translation at residue 10, likely from a read error; the protein reported here is translated from the DNA. The V call is TRDV2, the J call TRDJ1; possible D gene TRDD3, 5 bases. TCRdb records no J gene; here it was assigned by comparing the DNA to germline. CDR1 and CDR2 from the germline V gene are GEAIGNYY and EKD. This CDR3 is 16 amino acids long. V lost 3 bases, J lost 0 bases, and 16 bases lay in between. Here the CDR3 reads CACDPLLGPHTDKLIF. The CDR3 coding sequence is TGTGCCTGTGACCCCCTCCTGGGCCCGCACACCGATAAACTCATCTTT.

The sample holds a few counts of this clone. This sequence joins TRDV1 and TRDJ1; D might be TRDD3 (6 bases). Germline CDR1 reads TSWWSYY; CDR2 reads QGS. This CDR3 spans 22 amino acids. V lost 0 bases and J 7 bases, leaving 36 bases between the germline ends. The CDR3 region is CALGELGFNFPSDTGFVSKLIF. The CDR3 nucleotides are TGTGCTCTTGGGGAACTAGGGTTCAATTTCCCATCCGATACTGGGTTTGTTAGTAAACTCATCTTT.

This clone was counted only a few times. This likely reflects a read error, since a far larger clone is one base away. In the same sample, other DNA sequences code for this CDR3. J is TRDJ1 and V is TRDV1; 7 nucleotides line up with TRDD2. The J gene, absent from TCRdb, was called here by matching the DNA to germline. The CDR3 is made up of 19 amino acids. Germline V gene lookup returns CDR1 TSWWSYY and CDR2 QGS. After removal of 3 bases from V and 0 bases from J, the junction contained 16 bases not matched to a gene. DNA for the CDR3: TGTGCTCTTGGGGACCCCGTGCCTTCCTGCGGAGGGTACACCGATAAACTCATCTTT. Its translation is CALGDPVPSCGGYTDKLIF.

In this sample, this clone turned up a few times. This DNA translates differently at residue 8 from the TCRdb protein, which is that of a much larger clone; a read error is likely, and the protein shown is the DNA's own translation. The J gene is TRDJ1, the V gene TRDV1, with D perhaps TRDD3 (6 bases). The J gene is absent in TCRdb and was assigned here via DNA matching to germline. The V end was cut by 4 bases, the J end by 0 bases, with 33 bases between. This CDR3 spans 22 amino acids. From germline, CDR1 is TSWWSYY and CDR2 QGS. As DNA, the CDR3 is TGTGCTCTTGGGGGATCTACGACCGGGATAAGGGGGGGTCTCCGGTACACCGATAAACTCATCTTT. This gives the protein CALGGSTTGIRGGLRYTDKLIF.

Only a few counts were recorded for this clone. The TCRdb record carries a much larger clone's protein, which differs from this DNA's translation at residue 17; a read error is the likely cause, and the protein listed here is the DNA translation. The chain employs TRDV1 and TRDJ1; 8 bases align to TRDD3. The trim removed 6 bases at V and 3 bases at J, leaving 30 bases unmatched. Germline-derived CDR1 and CDR2 are TSWWSYY and QGS. This CDR3 is 22 amino acids long. CDR3 sequence reads: CALGVNPPSDDQCGIRPDKLIF. The DNA of the CDR3 is TGTGCTCTTGGTGTAAACCCGCCTTCCGACGACCAATGTGGGATACGCCCCGATAAACTCATCTTT.

Concerning this clone itself: This sequence is one base from a far larger clone and is likely a read error. Other DNA sequences within the sample encode an identical CDR3. The chain combines TRDV2 with TRDJ1, with D possibly TRDD2 on 6 matching bases. TCRdb offers no J gene call, so here the DNA was matched to germline to obtain one. The CDR3 is 19 residues long. The germline V gene has CDR1 GEAIGNYY and CDR2 EKD. Deletions cut 1 base from V and 0 bases from J, with 23 bases between. The CDR3 here is CACDTGSYTGLLYTDKLIF. CDR3 in DNA: TGTGCCTGTGACACGGGATCCTACACCGGGCTACTTTACACCGATAAACTCATCTTT.

This clone was seen a handful of times. TCRdb's protein, taken from a much larger clone, differs from this DNA's translation at residue 7, likely owing to a read error; the protein displayed comes from the DNA. The V gene is TRDV1, the J gene TRDJ1, with TRDD3 matching over 13 bases. J was trimmed by 0 bases and V by 0 bases; bases with no gene match: 22. Looked up from germline, CDR1 is TSWWSYY and CDR2 is QGS. CDR3 length equals 24 residues. The CDR3 protein is CALGELILTQGRFTGGYDTDKLIF. CDR3 sequence (DNA): TGTGCTCTTGGGGAACTAATCTTGACCCAAGGGAGATTTACTGGGGGATACGACACCGATAAACTCATCTTT.

This clone was counted a few times. The protein TCRdb lists belongs to a much larger clone and differs from this DNA's translation at residue 8, which points to a read error; the protein shown is made from the DNA. V gene TRDV1 combines with J gene TRDJ1, with TRDD3 matching over 8 bases. The CDR3 consists of 20 residues. V dropped 0 bases and J dropped 1; count of bases not matched to a gene: 16. Germline V gene data show CDR1 as TSWWSYY and CDR2 as QGS. Here the CDR3 DNA reads TGTGCTCTTGGGGAACTTTCCTGTGGGGATACAGGGGGGGGCACCGATAAACTCATCTTT. Protein product: CALGELSCGDTGGGTDKLIF.

Points on this clone: One base separates it from a far larger clone, so it is likely a read error. In the same sample, other DNA sequences code for this CDR3. This chain links TRDV1 with TRDJ1; a possible D gene is TRDD2 (6 bases). Germline lookup yields CDR1 TSWWSYY and CDR2 QGS. This CDR3 has 14 amino acids. CDR3 DNA sequence: TGTGCTCTTGGGGACTCCTTCCGACCTGATAAACTCATTTTT. The encoded protein is CALGDSFRPDKLIF.

This clone was recorded many times. TCRdb attributes to this sequence the protein of a much larger clone, which differs from the DNA translation at residue 12; a read error is likely, and the protein displayed is translated from the DNA. The V gene is TRDV1, the J gene TRDJ1; D possibly corresponds to TRDD2 (6 bases). CDR3 length: 20 amino acids. Per germline, CDR1 TSWWSYY and CDR2 QGS. Trimming stripped 2 bases from V and 5 bases from J, with 30 bases between. CDR3 loop: CALGEARHLPRRSVIDKLIF. The CDR3 DNA reads as TGTGCTCTTGGGGAAGCTCGACATCTTCCTCGGCGGTCCGTTATAGATAAACTCATCTTT.

This clone was seen more than once but under ten times. This DNA's translation differs at residue 15 from TCRdb's protein, which comes from a much larger clone; a read error is likely, and the protein shown is translated from the DNA. V gene TRDV3 combines with J gene TRDJ1; 12 bases fit TRDD3. Germline values: CDR1 TVYSNPD, CDR2 GDNSRS (reference sequence). The CDR3 sequence is 21 residues long. The junction had 28 bases not matched to a gene; V was cut back by 4 bases and J by 4 bases. The CDR3 loop is CASSATFRYWGIPPLLDKLIF. CDR3 nucleotide sequence: TGTGCCTCTTCGGCTACCTTCAGGTACTGGGGGATACCGCCTCTCCTCGATAAACTCATCTTT.

Comment on this clone: TCRdb lists the protein of a much larger clone for this DNA, which differs at residue 17, so this is likely a read error; the protein given here is translated from the DNA itself. The V call is TRDV1, the J call TRDJ1; 9 bases agree with TRDD3. Here the J gene was assigned by germline matching of the DNA, as TCRdb has none. Germline values: CDR1 TSWWSYY, CDR2 QGS. CDR3 size: 25 residues. V lost 3 bases and J lost 6; bases outside the gene matches: 38. The CDR3, as DNA: TGTGCTCTTGGGGAGGCCCTATTCCTACGTTGGGTGCCTGGGGGATCCCACCTACGGGGCTATAAACTCATCTTT. Translated, it gives CALGEALFLRWVPGGSHLRGYKLIF.

In this sample, this clone turned up a few times. TCRdb pairs this DNA with a much larger clone's protein that differs at residue 17, likely a read error; the protein shown was translated from the DNA. This chain links TRDV1 with TRDJ1; D is ambiguous. The J gene comes from matching the DNA to germline here; TCRdb lacks it. Trimming shortened V by 4 bases and J by 3 bases, and 36 bases separated the two germline ends. CDR3 size: 22 residues. CDR1 and CDR2 (germline): TSWWSYY, QGS. CDR3 protein: CALGGLPFPERRPTKKADKLIF. The CDR3, as DNA: TGTGCTCTTGGGGGCCTCCCTTTTCCCGAAAGGCGACCCACGAAGAAGGCCGATAAACTCATCTTT.

This clone was found a few times. The TCRdb protein comes from a much larger clone and disagrees with this DNA's translation at residue 11, likely due to a read error; the protein given here is derived from the DNA. V usage is TRDV2 and J usage is TRDJ1; TRDD2 might be the D (6 bases). Because TCRdb records no J gene, it was assigned here through a match of the DNA to germline. The CDR3 extends over 20 amino acids. CDR1 and CDR2 from the germline V gene are GEAIGNYY and EKD. The V and J ends lost 7 bases and 0 bases respectively, with 32 bases between them. CDR3 DNA: TGTGCCTGCAAGCTCTACACTCCTTCCCGGGAACTTATTTACACCGATAAACTCATCTTT. Protein: CACKLYTPSRELIYTDKLIF.

This clone was seen at least ten times. A read error likely explains why the TCRdb protein, taken from a much larger clone, differs from this DNA's translation at residue 9; the protein shown is translated from the DNA. The chain carries TRDV1 and TRDJ1; TRDD3 is a possible D gene (6 bases). The CDR3 totals 17 residues. The ends were cut back, 5 bases at V and 7 bases at J, with 26 bases in the middle. The germline gives CDR1 TSWWSYY, CDR2 QGS. The CDR3 nucleotides read TGTGCTCTTGGGACTCCTAGTGTGCCGGGGGAGGTCGGTAAACTCATCTTT. Its protein is CALGTPSVPGEVGKLIF.